This note documents a single TCR beta chain sequence. Its antigen is as yet unknown. Germline is not matched at one junction end, which may reflect a read error. These data originate in a study of lymphopenia after photon versus proton radiotherapy. Study-wide points: Oligoclonal CD8+ Temra expansion after nadir drove photon patients' diversity drop.

Sequencing used immunoSEQ multiplex PCR; TCRdb keeps in-frame clones, though not all of them. The profile shows around 64,000 clones, approximately 90% of them singletons. The CDR3 is 14 residues long. CDR1 is SGHRS and CDR2 is YFSETQ in the germline V gene. V is TRBV5-1 and J is TRBJ2-2, with a possible D match to TRBD1 (6 bases). The receptor was derived from a woman aged 40 to 50 with cholangiocarcinoma. Sequences were derived from peripheral blood, sampled from a patient treated with photon-based radiotherapy. Here the CDR3 reads CASSSGQNSGELFF. The CDR3 coding sequence is TGCGCCAGCAGCTCTGGACAGAACAGCGGGGAGCTGTTTTTT.